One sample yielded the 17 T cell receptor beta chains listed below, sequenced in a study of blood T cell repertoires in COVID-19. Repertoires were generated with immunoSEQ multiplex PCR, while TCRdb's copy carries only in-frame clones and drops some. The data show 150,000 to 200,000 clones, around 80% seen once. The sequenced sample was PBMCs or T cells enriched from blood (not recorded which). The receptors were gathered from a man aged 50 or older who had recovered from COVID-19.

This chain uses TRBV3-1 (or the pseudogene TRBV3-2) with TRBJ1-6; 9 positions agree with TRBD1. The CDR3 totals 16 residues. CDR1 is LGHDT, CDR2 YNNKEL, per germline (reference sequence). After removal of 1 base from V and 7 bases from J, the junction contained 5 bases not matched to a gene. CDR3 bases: TGTGCCAGCAGCCAAGTCGGGACAGGGAAGAATTCACCCCTCCACTTT. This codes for CASSQVGTGKNSPLHF.

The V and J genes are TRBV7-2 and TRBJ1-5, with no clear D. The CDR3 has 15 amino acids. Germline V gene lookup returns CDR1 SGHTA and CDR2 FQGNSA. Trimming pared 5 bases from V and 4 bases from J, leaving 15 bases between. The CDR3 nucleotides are TGTGCCAGCAGCGGAACAGCCACCTGGAATCAGCCCCAGCATTTT. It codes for CASSGTATWNQPQHF.

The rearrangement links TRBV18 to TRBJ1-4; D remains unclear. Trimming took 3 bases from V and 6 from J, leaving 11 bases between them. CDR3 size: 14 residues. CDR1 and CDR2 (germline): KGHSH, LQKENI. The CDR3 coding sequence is TGTGCCAGCTCACCCCAAGGGAGGCATGAAAAACTGTTTTTT. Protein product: CASSPQGRHEKLFF. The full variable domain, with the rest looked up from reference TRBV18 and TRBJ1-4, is NAGVMQNPRHLVRRRGQEARLRCSPMKGHSHVYWYRQLPEEGLKFMVYLQKENIIDESGMPKERFSAEFPKEGPSILRIQQVVRGDSAAYFCASSPQGRHEKLFFGSGTQLSVL.

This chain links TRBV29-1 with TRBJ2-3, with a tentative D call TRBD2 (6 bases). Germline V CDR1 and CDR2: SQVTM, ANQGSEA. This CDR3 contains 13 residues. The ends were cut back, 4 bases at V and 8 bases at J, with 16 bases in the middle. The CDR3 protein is CSVGIRGIGTQYF. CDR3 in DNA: TGCAGCGTTGGTATCCGCGGGATCGGTACGCAGTATTTT.

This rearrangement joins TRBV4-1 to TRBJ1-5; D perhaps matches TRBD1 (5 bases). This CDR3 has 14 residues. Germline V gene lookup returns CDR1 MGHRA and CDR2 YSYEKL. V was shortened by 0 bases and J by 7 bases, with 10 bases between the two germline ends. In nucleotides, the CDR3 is TGCGCCAGCAGCCAAGAACAGGCTCGCCAGCCCCAGCATTTT. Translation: CASSQEQARQPQHF.

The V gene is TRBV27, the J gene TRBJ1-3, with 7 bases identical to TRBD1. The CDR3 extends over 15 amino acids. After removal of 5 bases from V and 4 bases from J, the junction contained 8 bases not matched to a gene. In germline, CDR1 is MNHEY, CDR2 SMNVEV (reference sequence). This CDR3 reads CASSPYRDRGNTIYF. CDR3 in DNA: TGTGCCAGCAGTCCTTACCGGGACAGAGGAAACACCATATATTTT.

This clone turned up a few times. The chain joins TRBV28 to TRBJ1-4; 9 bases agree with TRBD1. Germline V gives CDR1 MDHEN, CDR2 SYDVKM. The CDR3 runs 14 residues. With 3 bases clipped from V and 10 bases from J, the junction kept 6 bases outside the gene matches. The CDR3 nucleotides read TGTGCCAGCAGTTTGACAGGGGGGACAGGAAAACTGTTTTTT. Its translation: CASSLTGGTGKLFF. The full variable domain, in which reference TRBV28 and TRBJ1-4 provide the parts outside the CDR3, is DVKVTQSSRYLVKRTGEKVFLECVQDMDHENMFWYRQDPGLGLRLIYFSYDVKMKEKGDIPEGYSVSREKKERFSLILESASTNQTSMYLCASSLTGGTGKLFFGSGTQLSVL.

CDR3 in DNA: TGTGCCAGCAGCCAATGGGGGGGCGCGTCTAGCACAGATACGCAGTATTTT. Its translation: CASSQWGGASSTDTQYF. The chain has TRBV7-9 and TRBJ2-3; D possibly corresponds to TRBD2 (7 bases). The germline CDR1 and CDR2 sequences are SEHNR and FQNEAQ (reference sequence). V was trimmed by 5 bases and J by 0 bases, leaving 18 bases between them. The CDR3 spans 17 residues.

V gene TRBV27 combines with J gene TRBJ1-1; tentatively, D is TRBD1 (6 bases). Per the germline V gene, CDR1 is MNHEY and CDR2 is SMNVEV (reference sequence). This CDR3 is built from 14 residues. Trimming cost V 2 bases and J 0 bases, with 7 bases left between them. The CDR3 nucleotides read TGTGCCAGCAGTTTAAGGGGGATGAACACTGAAGCTTTCTTT. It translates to CASSLRGMNTEAFF.

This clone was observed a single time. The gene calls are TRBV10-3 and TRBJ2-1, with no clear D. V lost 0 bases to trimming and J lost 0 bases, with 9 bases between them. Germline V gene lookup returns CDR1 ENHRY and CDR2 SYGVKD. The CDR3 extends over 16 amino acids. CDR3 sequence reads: CAISESKSPSYNEQFF. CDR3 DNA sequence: TGTGCCATCAGTGAGTCCAAGAGTCCCTCCTACAATGAGCAGTTCTTC.

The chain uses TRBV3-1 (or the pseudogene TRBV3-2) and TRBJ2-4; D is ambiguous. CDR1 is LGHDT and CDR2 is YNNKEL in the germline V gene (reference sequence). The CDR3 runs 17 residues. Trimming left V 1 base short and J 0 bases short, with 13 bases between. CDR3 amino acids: CASSQGGSLLAKNIQYF. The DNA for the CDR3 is TGTGCCAGCAGCCAAGGCGGCAGCCTCCTAGCCAAAAACATTCAGTACTTC.

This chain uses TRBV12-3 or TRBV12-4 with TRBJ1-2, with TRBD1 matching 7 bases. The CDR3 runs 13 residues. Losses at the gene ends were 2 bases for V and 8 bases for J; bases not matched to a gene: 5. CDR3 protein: CASSLRQGEGYTF. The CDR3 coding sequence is TGTGCCAGCAGTTTACGACAGGGTGAAGGCTACACCTTC.

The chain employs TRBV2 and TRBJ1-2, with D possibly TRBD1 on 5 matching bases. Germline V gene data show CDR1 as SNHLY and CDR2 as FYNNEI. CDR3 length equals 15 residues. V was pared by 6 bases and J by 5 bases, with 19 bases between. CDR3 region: CASRGKGRDGYGYTF. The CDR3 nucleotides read TGTGCCAGCAGGGGGAAGGGGCGGGACGGATATGGCTACACCTTC.

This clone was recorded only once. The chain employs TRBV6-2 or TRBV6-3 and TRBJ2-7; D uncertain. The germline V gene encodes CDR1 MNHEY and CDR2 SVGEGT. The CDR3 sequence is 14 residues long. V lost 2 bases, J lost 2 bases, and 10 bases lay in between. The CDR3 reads CASSYGQPPYEQYF. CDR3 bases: TGTGCCAGCAGTTACGGGCAGCCGCCCTACGAGCAGTACTTC.

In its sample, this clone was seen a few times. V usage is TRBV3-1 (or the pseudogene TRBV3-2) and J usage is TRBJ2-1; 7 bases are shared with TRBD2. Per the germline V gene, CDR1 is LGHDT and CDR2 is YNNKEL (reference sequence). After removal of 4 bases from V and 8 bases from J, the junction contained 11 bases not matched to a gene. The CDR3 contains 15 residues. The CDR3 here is CASSPWRGYGDEQFF. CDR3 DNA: TGTGCCAGCAGCCCCTGGCGGGGGTATGGCGATGAGCAGTTCTTC.

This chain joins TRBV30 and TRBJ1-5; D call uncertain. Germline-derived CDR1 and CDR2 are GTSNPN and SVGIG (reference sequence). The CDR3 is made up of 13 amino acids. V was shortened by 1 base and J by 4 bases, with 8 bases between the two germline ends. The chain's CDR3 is CAWSARTNQPQHF. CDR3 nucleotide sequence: TGTGCCTGGAGTGCCAGGACTAATCAGCCCCAGCATTTT.

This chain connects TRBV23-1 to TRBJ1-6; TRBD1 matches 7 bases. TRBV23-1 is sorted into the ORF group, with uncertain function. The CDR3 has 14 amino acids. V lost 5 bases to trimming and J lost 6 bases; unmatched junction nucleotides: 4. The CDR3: CASSWDSRNSPLHF. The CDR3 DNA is TGCGCCAGCAGTTGGGACAGTCGTAATTCACCCCTCCACTTT.